The 29 T cell receptor beta chains given below trace back to one sample, sequenced in a study of T-cell reconstitution after alpha-beta-depleted transplantation in children (dated by TCRdb to 2016 to 2018). The intended sense of this specimen's treatment or condition label: allogeneic hematopoietic cell transplantation with graft depleted of TCRalphabeta T cells and CD19 B cells. The library was obtained by PCR. Sequencing took place on an Illumina HiSeq 2500. TCR library preparation used molecular barcoding, with unique molecular identifiers applied to normalize quantification of the TCRbeta repertoire. TCRdb trimmed public reads at Q25 via fastp, called clones via MiXCR and kept in-frame beta chains. Rows with one shared CDR3 protein collapse into an entry with the most common genes and DNA. This sample has about 350,000 distinct CDR3 sequences in its table, and 16% of those were observed once. The leading ten clones occupy around 41% of the sample.

The source was PBMCs, mostly from graft donor cells, collected 360 days after TCRalphabeta/CD19-depleted stem cell transplant. These receptors were taken from a male patient aged 2 to 10 who had a stem cell transplant for acute lymphoblastic leukemia, so the T cells may come from the graft donor.

The chain couples TRBV7-3 to TRBJ2-1, with TRBD1 matching 7 bases. CDR1 and CDR2 (germline): SGHTA, FQGTGA. V gave up 5 bases and J gave up 2 bases; unmatched junction bases: 12. The CDR3 contains 17 residues. The CDR3 is CASSNLLKGQPYNEQFF. CDR3 bases: TGTGCCAGCAGCAACCTACTCAAGGGACAGCCCTACAATGAGCAGTTCTTC.

V gene TRBV7-9 combines with J gene TRBJ2-5; no reliable D call. CDR3 length equals 17 residues. Per the germline V gene, CDR1 is SEHNR and CDR2 is FQNEAQ (reference sequence). The V end was cut by 1 base, the J end by 10 bases, with 25 bases between. The CDR3 region has the DNA TGTGCCAGCAGCTTAGTGGGGTACGGCAGAATCAAAGAGGTCCAGTACTTC. It encodes CASSLVGYGRIKEVQYF.

The chain has TRBV12-3 or TRBV12-4 and TRBJ2-4, with 7 bases aligning to TRBD2. V was clipped by 1 base and J by 2 bases; unmatched bases: 17. The CDR3 has 20 residues. The CDR3 DNA reads TGTGCCAGCAGTTTAGAGCTAGTGGATGGCGGGAGTACGACCAAAAACATTCAGTACTTC. Translating gives CASSLELVDGGSTTKNIQYF.

This clonotype appeared a few times. The V call is TRBV14, the J call TRBJ1-2; D not certain. The CDR3 consists of 12 residues. Germline V gene data show CDR1 as SGHDN and CDR2 as FVKESK. Trimming shortened V by 4 bases and J by 1 base, and 4 bases separated the two germline ends. CDR3 loop: CASSPSNYGYTF. CDR3 coding DNA: TGTGCCAGCAGCCCAAGTAACTATGGCTACACCTTC.

This clonotype was seen only a few times. This sequence joins TRBV25-1 and TRBJ2-1; D gene ambiguous. This CDR3 has 12 amino acids. CDR1 and CDR2 from the germline V gene are MGHDK and SYGVNS. V lost 1 base, J lost 7 bases, and 5 bases lay in between. The CDR3 is CASSELGNEQFF. The CDR3 coding sequence is TGTGCCAGCAGTGAATTGGGTAATGAGCAGTTCTTC.

V usage is TRBV5-6 and J usage is TRBJ2-5; no definite D call. V gave up 1 base and J gave up 5 bases, with 9 bases separating them. Germline V gene sequence: CDR1 SGHDT, CDR2 YYEEEE. The CDR3 length is 13 residues. CDR3 sequence (DNA): TGTGCCAGCAGCTTGCCCCCAGCCGAGACCCAGTACTTC. Protein: CASSLPPAETQYF.

This clonotype was counted many times. The chain links TRBV28 to TRBJ2-7; D is ambiguous. Trimming cost V 7 bases and J 1 base, with 5 bases left between them. Looked up from germline, CDR1 is MDHEN and CDR2 is SYDVKM. This CDR3 is 11 amino acids long. CDR3 residues: CASTQSYEQYF. The CDR3 nucleotides are TGTGCCAGCACCCAATCCTACGAGCAGTACTTC.

This clonotype occurred a few times. This sequence joins TRBV4-1 and TRBJ2-7, with unresolved D. The CDR3 runs 14 residues. The V end lost 0 bases, the J end lost 5 bases, and 11 bases lay between the germline ends. Germline loops: CDR1 MGHRA, CDR2 YSYEKL. CDR3 DNA: TGCGCCAGCAGCCAAGACCGTCATAACGACGAGCAGTACTTC. Its translation is CASSQDRHNDEQYF.

The chain links TRBV7-6 to TRBJ2-7, with 7 positions matching TRBD2. CDR3 length equals 14 residues. Unmatched junction bases numbered 5, after V lost 2 bases and J lost 4 bases. CDR1 and CDR2 from the germline V gene are SGHVS and FNYEAQ. CDR3 DNA sequence: TGTGCCAGCAGCTTACGAGCGGGAATGTACGAGCAGTACTTC. It translates to CASSLRAGMYEQYF.

This clonotype was found a few times. The J gene is TRBJ2-1, the V gene TRBV4-3, with D unresolved. The CDR3 is 13 amino acids. Germline lookup yields CDR1 LGHNA and CDR2 YSLEER. The V gene lost 4 bases and the J gene lost 3 bases, with 7 bases spanning the gap. The CDR3 nucleotides read TGCGCCAGCAGCCCGTACATCTACAATGAGCAGTTCTTC. Translating it yields CASSPYIYNEQFF.

This clonotype showed up just a few times. The V and J genes are TRBV7-9 and TRBJ2-7, with D uncertain. The V end lost 2 bases, the J end lost 6 bases, and 17 bases lay between the germline ends. The germline gives CDR1 SEHNR, CDR2 FQNEAQ (reference sequence). The CDR3 contains 15 residues. CDR3 sequence: CASSLHRQISVEQYF. CDR3 coding DNA: TGTGCCAGCAGCTTACACCGCCAAATTTCCGTCGAGCAGTACTTC.

The table lists this clonotype with a few counts. The gene calls are TRBV30 and TRBJ1-5; the match to TRBD1 covers 9 bases. V lost 1 base, J lost 2 bases, and 12 bases stayed unmatched. This CDR3 has 18 amino acids. Germline CDR1 reads GTSNPN; CDR2 reads SVGIG (reference sequence). CDR3 bases: TGTGCCTGGAGTGCTCGGGGACAGGGCTTATATGGCAATCAGCCCCAGCATTTT. As protein: CAWSARGQGLYGNQPQHF.

The chain has TRBV27 and TRBJ2-3, with D perhaps matching TRBD1 (5 bases). Germline CDR1 and CDR2: MNHEY and SMNVEV (reference sequence). The CDR3 contains 15 residues. The V gene lost 6 bases and the J gene lost 5 bases, with 18 bases spanning the gap. The CDR3 DNA reads TGTGCCAGCAGCAGAAGGGGCCAGAACGAAGATACGCAGTATTTT. Its protein is CASSRRGQNEDTQYF.

The chain has TRBV20-1 and TRBJ1-6; tentatively, D is TRBD1 (5 bases). Germline V gives CDR1 DFQATT, CDR2 SNEGSKA (reference sequence). This CDR3 comprises 13 residues. V was trimmed by 5 bases and J by 8 bases, leaving 13 bases between them. CDR3 protein: CSALSPGDSPLHF. The CDR3 coding sequence is TGCAGTGCTCTCAGTCCGGGGGATTCACCCCTCCACTTT.

This clonotype was seen many times. The chain employs TRBV10-3 and TRBJ2-3; D is possibly TRBD1 or TRBD2 (6 bases each). Trimming took off 2 bases at V and 0 bases at J, with 9 bases between the two ends. The germline V gene has CDR1 ENHRY and CDR2 SYGVKD. The CDR3 has 15 amino acids. The CDR3 protein is CAISERGPSTDTQYF. The CDR3 nucleotides read TGTGCCATCAGTGAGCGGGGGCCTAGCACAGATACGCAGTATTTT.

About this clonotype: Mismatch with germline at one junction end may stem from a read error. DNA of the CDR3: TGTGCTAGCAGTTCACTTACTAGCGGGAGGGTAGGGAATGAGCAGTTCTTC. It codes for CASSSLTSGRVGNEQFF. The chain is built from TRBV7-7 and TRBJ2-1; TRBD2 matches 13 bases. In germline, CDR1 is SSHAT, CDR2 FNYEAQ (reference sequence). The CDR3 covers 17 residues. The full variable domain, with the rest looked up from reference TRBV7-7 and TRBJ2-1, is GAGVSQSPRYKVTKRGQDVTLRCDPISSHATLYWYQQALGQGPEFLTYFNYEAQPDKSGLPSDRFSAERPEGSISTLTIQRTEQRDSAMYRCASSSLTSGRVGNEQFFGPGTRLTVL.

This clonotype was detected a few times. The DNA for the CDR3 is TGTGCCAGCAGCGACCGGGACAGGTCGTACAATGAGCAGTTCTTC. As protein: CASSDRDRSYNEQFF. V and J are TRBV11-3 and TRBJ2-1, with 8 bases aligning to TRBD1. CDR1 and CDR2 (germline): SGHNT, YENEEA. The CDR3 consists of 15 residues. V lost 5 bases to trimming and J lost 4 bases; unmatched junction nucleotides: 7.

The rearrangement links TRBV27 to TRBJ1-2; 10 bases match TRBD1. The V segment lost 6 bases and the J segment 6 bases; nucleotides outside the gene matches: 13. This CDR3 comprises 16 residues. From germline, CDR1 is MNHEY and CDR2 SMNVEV (reference sequence). CDR3 nucleotides: TGTGCCAGCAGCCCCCAGGACAGGGGGAAAGGGGATGGCTACACCTTC. Protein product: CASSPQDRGKGDGYTF.

The chain couples TRBV5-1 to TRBJ2-3; 13 bases fit TRBD2. Germline CDR1 is SGHRS and CDR2 is YFSETQ. The ends lost 4 bases at V and 1 base at J; junction bases unmatched: 3. The CDR3 is made up of 16 amino acids. The CDR3 bases are TGCGCCAGCAGCGGACTAGCGGGAGACGGCACAGATACGCAGTATTTT. Amino acid sequence: CASSGLAGDGTDTQYF.

The genes are TRBV20-1 and TRBJ2-1; D call uncertain. The germline V and J ends were trimmed by 3 bases and 0 bases, with 6 bases remaining between them. Germline V CDR1 and CDR2: DFQATT, SNEGSKA (reference sequence). The CDR3 totals 13 residues. The CDR3 spells CSASSYSYNEQFF. Written as DNA, the CDR3 is TGCAGTGCTAGTTCCTACTCCTACAATGAGCAGTTCTTC.

This clonotype was seen many times. This chain uses TRBV12-3 or TRBV12-4 with TRBJ2-5; maybe TRBD1 (5 bases). The CDR3 runs to 13 residues. The V gene lost 6 bases and the J gene lost 2 bases, with 10 bases spanning the gap. The CDR3 coding sequence is TGTGCCAGCAGCCTAGGGGCGCAAGAGACCCAGTACTTC. This sequence encodes CASSLGAQETQYF.

The J gene is TRBJ2-1, the V gene TRBV5-6; D is undetermined. The CDR3 runs 14 residues. V shed 0 bases and J shed 9 bases, with 13 bases lying between them. Germline CDR1 reads SGHDT; CDR2 reads YYEEEE. This chain's CDR3 is CASSLVGSGSEQFF. CDR3 nucleotide sequence: TGTGCCAGCAGCTTGGTAGGGTCCGGCAGTGAGCAGTTCTTC.

This clonotype was picked up many times. The chain is built from TRBV10-3 and TRBJ2-1, with D unclear. Germline-derived CDR1 and CDR2 are ENHRY and SYGVKD. The CDR3 consists of 13 residues. V was cut by 2 bases and J by 4 bases, with 6 bases left in between. The DNA for the CDR3 is TGTGCCATCAGTGAGGCTACTTACAATGAGCAGTTCTTC. It specifies CAISEATYNEQFF.

The V call is TRBV4-3, the J call TRBJ1-2; weak D call: TRBD1 (5 bases). Germline V lookup: CDR1 LGHNA, CDR2 YSLEER. CDR3 size: 16 residues. With 0 bases removed from V and 3 bases from J, the gap between germline ends came to 14 bases. The CDR3 region has the DNA TGCGCCAGCAGCCAAGATCACAGGCTAGGGGACTATGGCTACACCTTC. Translation: CASSQDHRLGDYGYTF.

This clonotype was picked up a small number of times. The genes are TRBV29-1 and TRBJ2-7; D not resolved. This CDR3 is 14 amino acids long. V dropped 4 bases and J dropped 3 bases, with 16 bases sitting between them. CDR1 and CDR2 (germline): SQVTM, ANQGSEA. Written as DNA, the CDR3 is TGCAGCGTTGGACCGGAAGACCGATTCTACGAGCAGTACTTC. Translation: CSVGPEDRFYEQYF.

CDR3: CSVDRTGGTEAFF. The CDR3 DNA reads TGCAGCGTTGATCGGACAGGGGGCACTGAAGCTTTCTTT. The rearrangement links TRBV29-1 to TRBJ1-1; 10 bases align to TRBD1. The junction had 2 bases not matched to a gene; V was cut back by 3 bases and J by 4 bases. Germline V lookup: CDR1 SQVTM, CDR2 ANQGSEA. The CDR3 is made up of 13 amino acids.

The CDR3 region has the DNA TGTGCCAGCAGCCCGAGCGGGAGGGGACACAATGAGCAGTTCTTC. It is translated as CASSPSGRGHNEQFF. This rearrangement joins TRBV9 to TRBJ2-1; 10 bases align to TRBD2. V gave up 4 bases and J gave up 5 bases; unmatched junction bases: 6. Germline lookup yields CDR1 SGDLS and CDR2 YYNGEE. The CDR3 contains 15 residues.

The chain uses TRBV5-1 and TRBJ2-2, with 7 bases fitting TRBD1. This CDR3 contains 15 residues. Germline V gene sequence: CDR1 SGHRS, CDR2 YFSETQ. The V and J ends lost 5 bases and 5 bases, in that order; junction bases with no gene match: 9. The CDR3 here is CASRTGSVGTGELFF. CDR3 nucleotide sequence: TGCGCCAGCAGGACAGGGTCGGTTGGAACCGGGGAGCTGTTTTTT. Full variable domain (rest looked up from reference TRBV5-1 and TRBJ2-2): KAGVTQTPRYLIKTRGQQVTLSCSPISGHRSVSWYQQTPGQGLQFLFEYFSETQRNKGNFPGRFSGRQFSNSRSEMNVSTLELGDSALYLCASRTGSVGTGELFFGEGSRLTVL.

This clonotype has more than one count but fewer than ten. The junction does not match germline at one end; this may be a read error. V is TRBV12-3 or TRBV12-4 and J is TRBJ2-1; 9 bases line up with TRBD1. The CDR3 is made up of 11 amino acids. In DNA form, the CDR3 reads TGTGCCAGCAGGACCGGACAGGGGCTAGTTTTC. Its protein product is CASRTGQGLVF.